This T cell receptor beta chain was profiled in a study of blood T cell repertoires in COVID-19. Study background: PBMCs, B-cell-depleted T cells, or T cells provided the cDNA or gDNA that made up the material.

Seattle's enrolled individuals joined amid active infection and were then monitored longitudinally. Germline V gives CDR1 SGDLS, CDR2 YYNGEE. The CDR3 runs to 14 residues. V was pared by 0 bases and J by 2 bases, with 8 bases between. Original methodology: Estimates of nucleated cell counts were drawn from the amplification of reference gene primers. Data came from immunoSEQ multiplex PCR; TCRdb stores just in-frame clones and leaves some out. Clone size and the V and J calls come from that table; the DNA yielded D and trimming. The data contain around 55,000 clones, over 80% of them seen just once; the ten biggest clones take up 3.5% to 4%.

What was sequenced was peripheral blood. The clonotype comes from a man aged 35 to 55 with COVID-19, enrolled during active disease. The chain uses TRBV9 and TRBJ1-2; D gene ambiguous. The CDR3 bases are TGTGCCAGCAGCGTAGTTGCGGGAAACTATGGCTACACCTTC. Its protein product is CASSVVAGNYGYTF.